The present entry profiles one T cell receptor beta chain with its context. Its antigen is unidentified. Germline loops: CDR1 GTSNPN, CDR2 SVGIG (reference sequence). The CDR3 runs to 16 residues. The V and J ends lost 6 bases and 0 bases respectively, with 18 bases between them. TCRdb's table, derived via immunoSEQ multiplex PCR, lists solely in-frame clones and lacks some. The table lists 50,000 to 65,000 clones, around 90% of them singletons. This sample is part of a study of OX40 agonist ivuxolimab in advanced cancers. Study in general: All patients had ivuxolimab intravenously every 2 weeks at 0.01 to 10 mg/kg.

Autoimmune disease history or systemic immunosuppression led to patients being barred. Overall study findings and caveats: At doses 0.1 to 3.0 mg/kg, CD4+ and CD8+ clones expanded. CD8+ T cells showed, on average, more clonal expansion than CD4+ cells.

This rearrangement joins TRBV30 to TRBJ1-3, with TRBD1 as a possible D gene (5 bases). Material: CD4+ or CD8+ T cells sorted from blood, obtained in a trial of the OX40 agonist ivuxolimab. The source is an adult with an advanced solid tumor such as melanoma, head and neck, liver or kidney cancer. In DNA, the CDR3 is TGTGCCTGCTTCTCCCCGGGACGTCTCTCTGGAAACACCATATATTTT. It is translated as CACFSPGRLSGNTIYF.